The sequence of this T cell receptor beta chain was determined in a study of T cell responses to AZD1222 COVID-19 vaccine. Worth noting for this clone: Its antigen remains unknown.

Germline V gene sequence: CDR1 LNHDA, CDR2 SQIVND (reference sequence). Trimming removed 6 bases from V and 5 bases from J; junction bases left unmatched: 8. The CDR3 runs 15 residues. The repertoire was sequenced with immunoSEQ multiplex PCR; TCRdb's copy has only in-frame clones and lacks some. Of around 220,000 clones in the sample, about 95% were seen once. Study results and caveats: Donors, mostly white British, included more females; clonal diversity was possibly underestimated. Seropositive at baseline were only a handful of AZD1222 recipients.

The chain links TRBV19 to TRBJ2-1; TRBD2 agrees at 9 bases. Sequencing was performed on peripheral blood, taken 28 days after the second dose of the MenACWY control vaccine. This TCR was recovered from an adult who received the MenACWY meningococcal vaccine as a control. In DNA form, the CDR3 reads TGTGCCAGTAGCTTAGCGGGAGCCCAACACAATGAGCAGTTCTTC. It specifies CASSLAGAQHNEQFF.